This is a list of T cell receptor beta chains from one sample in a study of OX40 agonist ivuxolimab in advanced cancers. Sequencing was performed with immunoSEQ multiplex PCR; in TCRdb, only in-frame clones are kept and a portion is missing. The sample records about 12,000 clones, roughly 81% being singletons. The source material was CD4+ or CD8+ T cells sorted from blood, sampled in a trial of the OX40 agonist ivuxolimab. The receptors originated from an adult with an advanced solid tumor such as melanoma, head and neck, liver or kidney cancer. CDR3s include the opening cysteine and the closing phenylalanine or tryptophan. The D gene is left open where the match is weak. Size tells how often a clone was seen (once, few, many) or the class of an expanded clone, and some rows leave it out.

CDR3aa: CASSLVGPSGDLKTQYF; CDR3nt: TGTGCCAGCAGCTTAGTGGGGCCTAGCGGGGATCTAAAGACCCAGTACTTC; d_gene: TRBD2; j_gene: TRBJ2-5; v_gene: TRBV7-8; abundance: NA
CDR3aa: CASSSASLAGAGNEQFF; CDR3nt: TGTGCCAGCAGCTCAGCCTCGCTAGCGGGAGCTGGCAATGAGCAGTTCTTC; d_gene: TRBD2; j_gene: TRBJ2-1; v_gene: TRBV5-8; abundance: NA
CDR3aa: CASRYSTSGRARYEQYF; CDR3nt: TGTGCCAGCAGATATTCGACTAGCGGGAGGGCCAGGTACGAGCAGTACTTC; d_gene: TRBD2; j_gene: TRBJ2-7; v_gene: TRBV28; abundance: NA
CDR3aa: CASSQASGRVTGELFF; CDR3nt: TGCGCCAGCAGCCAAGCGAGCGGGAGAGTCACCGGGGAGCTGTTTTTT; d_gene: TRBD2; j_gene: TRBJ2-2; v_gene: TRBV4-3; abundance: NA
CDR3aa: CASSPAPGASGYTF; CDR3nt: TGTGCCAGTAGCCCGGCCCCGGGGGCAAGTGGCTACACCTTC; d_gene: NA; j_gene: TRBJ1-2; v_gene: TRBV19; abundance: few
CDR3aa: CASSGLNTFTGELFF; CDR3nt: TGTGCCAGCAGTGGACTTAACACCTTCACCGGGGAGCTGTTTTTT; d_gene: NA; j_gene: TRBJ2-2; v_gene: TRBV28; abundance: few
CDR3aa: CASSAGLAGYNEQFF; CDR3nt: TGTGCCAGTAGTGCGGGACTAGCGGGGTACAATGAGCAGTTCTTC; d_gene: TRBD2; j_gene: TRBJ2-1; v_gene: TRBV19; abundance: NA
CDR3aa: CASRGHQETQYF; CDR3nt: TGTGCCAGTAGGGGGCACCAAGAGACCCAGTACTTC; d_gene: TRBD1; j_gene: TRBJ2-5; v_gene: TRBV6-6; abundance: NA
CDR3aa: CASSLSPNQPQHF; CDR3nt: TGTGCCAGCAGTTTAAGCCCCAATCAGCCCCAGCATTTT; d_gene: NA; j_gene: TRBJ1-5; v_gene: TRBV27; abundance: once
CDR3aa: CASTGDGREGTDTQYF; CDR3nt: TGTGCCAGCACCGGCGACGGGCGGGAGGGCACAGATACGCAGTATTTT; d_gene: TRBD2; j_gene: TRBJ2-3; v_gene: TRBV2; abundance: NA
CDR3aa: CASSKHLEPYNEQFF; CDR3nt: TGCGCCAGCAGCAAGCATCTTGAGCCCTACAATGAGCAGTTCTTC; d_gene: NA; j_gene: TRBJ2-1; v_gene: TRBV5-1; abundance: NA
CDR3aa: CASNGQGGAGELFF; CDR3nt: TGTGCCAGTAATGGACAGGGGGGGGCCGGGGAGCTGTTTTTT; d_gene: TRBD1; j_gene: TRBJ2-2; v_gene: TRBV19; abundance: NA
CDR3aa: CASSLSVSGEAFF; CDR3nt: TGTGCCAGCAGCCTATCGGTAAGTGGTGAAGCTTTCTTT; d_gene: NA; j_gene: TRBJ1-1; v_gene: TRBV27; abundance: NA
CDR3aa: CATSPRTGDITQYF; CDR3nt: TGTGCCACCAGCCCTCGGACAGGGGACATTACGCAGTATTTT; d_gene: TRBD1; j_gene: TRBJ2-3; v_gene: TRBV15; abundance: NA
CDR3aa: CASSFEGLAGDNEQFF; CDR3nt: TGTGCCAGCAGTTTTGAGGGACTAGCGGGAGACAATGAGCAGTTCTTC; d_gene: TRBD2; j_gene: TRBJ2-1; v_gene: TRBV27; abundance: NA
CDR3aa: CASSLGQGNQPQHF; CDR3nt: TGTGCCAGCAGTTTGGGTCAGGGCAATCAGCCCCAGCATTTT; d_gene: NA; j_gene: TRBJ1-5; v_gene: TRBV28; abundance: NA
CDR3aa: CASSHQTGGYEQYF; CDR3nt: TGTGCCAGCAGCCATCAGACAGGTGGCTACGAGCAGTACTTC; d_gene: NA; j_gene: TRBJ2-7; v_gene: TRBV14; abundance: NA
CDR3aa: CASSTSDSLPFGTQYF; CDR3nt: TGTGCCAGCAGTACCTCGGACAGCCTCCCTTTCGGGACCCAGTACTTC; d_gene: NA; j_gene: TRBJ2-5; v_gene: TRBV28; abundance: NA
CDR3aa: CASSLTVAGVYNEQFF; CDR3nt: TGTGCCAGTAGTTTAACCGTAGCGGGAGTCTACAATGAGCAGTTCTTC; d_gene: TRBD2; j_gene: TRBJ2-1; v_gene: TRBV19; abundance: NA
CDR3aa: CASSWTGGGEQYF; CDR3nt: TGCGCCAGCAGCTGGACAGGGGGTGGCGAGCAGTACTTC; d_gene: TRBD1; j_gene: TRBJ2-7; v_gene: TRBV5-1; abundance: NA